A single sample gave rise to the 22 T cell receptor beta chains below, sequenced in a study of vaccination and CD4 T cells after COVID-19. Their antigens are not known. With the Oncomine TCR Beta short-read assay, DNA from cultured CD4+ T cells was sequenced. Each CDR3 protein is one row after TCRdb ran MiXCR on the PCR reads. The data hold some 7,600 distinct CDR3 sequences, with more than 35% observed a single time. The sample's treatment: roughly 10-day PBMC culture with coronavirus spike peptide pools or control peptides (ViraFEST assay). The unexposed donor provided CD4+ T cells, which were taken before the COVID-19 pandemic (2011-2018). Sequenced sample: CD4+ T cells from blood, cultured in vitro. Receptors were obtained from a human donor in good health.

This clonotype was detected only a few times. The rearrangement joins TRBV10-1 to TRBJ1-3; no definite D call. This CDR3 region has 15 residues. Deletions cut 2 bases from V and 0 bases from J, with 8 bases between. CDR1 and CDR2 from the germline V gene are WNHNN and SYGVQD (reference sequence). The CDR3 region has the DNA TGCGCCAGCAGTGAGGGCACCTACTCTGGAAACACCATATATTTT. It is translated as CASSEGTYSGNTIYF.

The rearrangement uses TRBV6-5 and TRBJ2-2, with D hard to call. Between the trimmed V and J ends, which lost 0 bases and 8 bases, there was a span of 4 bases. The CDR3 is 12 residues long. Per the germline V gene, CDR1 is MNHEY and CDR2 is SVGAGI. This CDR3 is CASSYSGGELFF. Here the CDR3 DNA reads TGTGCCAGCAGTTACTCGGGGGGGGAGCTGTTTTTT.

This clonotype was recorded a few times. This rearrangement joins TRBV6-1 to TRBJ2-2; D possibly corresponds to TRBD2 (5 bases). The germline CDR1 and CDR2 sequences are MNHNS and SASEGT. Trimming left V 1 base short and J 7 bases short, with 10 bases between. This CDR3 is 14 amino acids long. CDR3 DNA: TGTGCCAGCAGTGAAGAACGAGGGAGCGGGGAGCTGTTTTTT. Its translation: CASSEERGSGELFF.

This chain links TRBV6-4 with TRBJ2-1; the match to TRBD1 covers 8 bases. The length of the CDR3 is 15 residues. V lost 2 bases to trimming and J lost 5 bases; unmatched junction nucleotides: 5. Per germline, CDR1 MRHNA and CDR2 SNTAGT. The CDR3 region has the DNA TGTGCCAGCAGTGACGCGGCAGGGGGCAACAATGAGCAGTTCTTC. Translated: CASSDAAGGNNEQFF.

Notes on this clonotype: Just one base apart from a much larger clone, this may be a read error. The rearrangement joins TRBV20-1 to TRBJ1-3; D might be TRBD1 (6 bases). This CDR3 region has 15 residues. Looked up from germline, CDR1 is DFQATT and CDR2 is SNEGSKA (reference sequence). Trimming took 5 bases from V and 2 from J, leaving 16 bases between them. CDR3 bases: TGCAGTGCTGAGGGGACACCTATTCCTGGAAACACCATATATTTT. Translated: CSAEGTPIPGNTIYF.

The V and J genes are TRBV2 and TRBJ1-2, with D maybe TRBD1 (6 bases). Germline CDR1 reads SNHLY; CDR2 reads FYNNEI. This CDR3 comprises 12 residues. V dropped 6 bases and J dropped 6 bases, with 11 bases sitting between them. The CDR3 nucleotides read TGTGCCAGCAGGGCGTCAGGGGATGGCTACACCTTC. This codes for CASRASGDGYTF. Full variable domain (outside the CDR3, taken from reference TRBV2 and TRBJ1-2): EPEVTQTPSHQVTQMGQEVILRCVPISNHLYFYWYRQILGQKVEFLVSFYNNEISEKSEIFDDQFSVERPDGSNFTLKIRSTKLEDSAMYFCASRASGDGYTFGSGTRLTVV.

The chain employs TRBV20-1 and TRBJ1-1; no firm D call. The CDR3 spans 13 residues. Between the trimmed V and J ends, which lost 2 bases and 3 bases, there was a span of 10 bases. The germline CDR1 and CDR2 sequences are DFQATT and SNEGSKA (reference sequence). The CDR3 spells CSARLGPHTEAFF. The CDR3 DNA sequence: TGCAGTGCTAGATTAGGGCCCCACACTGAAGCTTTCTTT.

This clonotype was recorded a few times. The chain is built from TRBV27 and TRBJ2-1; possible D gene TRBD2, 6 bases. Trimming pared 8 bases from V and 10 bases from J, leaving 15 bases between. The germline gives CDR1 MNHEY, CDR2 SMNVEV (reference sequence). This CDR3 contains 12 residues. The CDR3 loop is CASGTLGGEQFF. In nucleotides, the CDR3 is TGTGCCAGCGGGACTCTGGGGGGAGAGCAGTTCTTC.

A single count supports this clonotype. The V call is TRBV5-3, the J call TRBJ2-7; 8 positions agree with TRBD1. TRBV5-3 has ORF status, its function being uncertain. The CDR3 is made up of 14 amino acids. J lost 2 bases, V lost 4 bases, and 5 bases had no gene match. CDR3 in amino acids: CARSHRDRTYEQYF. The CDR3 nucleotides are TGTGCCAGAAGCCACCGGGACAGGACCTACGAGCAGTACTTC.

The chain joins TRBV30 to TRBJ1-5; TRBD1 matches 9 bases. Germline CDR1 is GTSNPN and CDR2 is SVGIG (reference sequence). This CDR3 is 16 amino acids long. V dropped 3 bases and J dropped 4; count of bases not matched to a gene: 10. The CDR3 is CAWSDLTGGANQPQHF. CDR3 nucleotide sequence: TGTGCCTGGAGCGACTTAACAGGGGGCGCGAATCAGCCCCAGCATTTT.

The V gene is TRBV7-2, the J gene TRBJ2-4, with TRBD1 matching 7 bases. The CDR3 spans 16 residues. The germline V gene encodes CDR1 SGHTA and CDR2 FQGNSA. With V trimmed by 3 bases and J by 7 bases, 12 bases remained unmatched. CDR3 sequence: CASSFDRAKMRNIQYF. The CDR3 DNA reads TGTGCCAGCAGCTTTGACAGGGCTAAGATGAGGAACATTCAGTACTTC.

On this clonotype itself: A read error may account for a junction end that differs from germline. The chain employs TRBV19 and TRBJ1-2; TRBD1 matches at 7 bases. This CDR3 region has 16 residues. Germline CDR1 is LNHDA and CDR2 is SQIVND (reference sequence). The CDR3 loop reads CASSIVGGALFYGYAF. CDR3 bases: TGTGCCAGTAGTATAGTAGGGGGCGCTCTCTTCTATGGCTACGCCTTC.

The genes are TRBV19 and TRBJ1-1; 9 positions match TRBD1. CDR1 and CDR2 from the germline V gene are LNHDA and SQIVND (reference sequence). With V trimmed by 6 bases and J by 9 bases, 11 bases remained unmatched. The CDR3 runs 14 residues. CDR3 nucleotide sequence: TGTGCCAGTAGAACCGCCGGGACAGGGAAAAAAGCTTTCTTT. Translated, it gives CASRTAGTGKKAFF. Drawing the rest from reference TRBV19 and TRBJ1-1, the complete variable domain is DGGITQSPKYLFRKEGQNVTLSCEQNLNHDAMYWYRQDPGQGLRLIYYSQIVNDFQKGDIAEGYSVSREKKESFPLTVTSAQKNPTAFYLCASRTAGTGKKAFFGQGTRLTVV.

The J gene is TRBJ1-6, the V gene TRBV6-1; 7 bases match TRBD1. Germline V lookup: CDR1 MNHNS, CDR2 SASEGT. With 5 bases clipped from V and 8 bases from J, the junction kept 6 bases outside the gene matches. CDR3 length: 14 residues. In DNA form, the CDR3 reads TGTGCCAGCAGTCTAGGACAGGCCGATTCACCCCTCCACTTT. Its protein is CASSLGQADSPLHF.

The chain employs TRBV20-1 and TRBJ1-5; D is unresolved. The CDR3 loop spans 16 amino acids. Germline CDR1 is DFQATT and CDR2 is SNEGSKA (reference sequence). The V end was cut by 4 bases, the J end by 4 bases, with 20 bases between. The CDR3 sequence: CSAKVGGRTDNQPQHF. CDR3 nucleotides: TGCAGTGCTAAAGTAGGAGGTAGAACGGATAATCAGCCCCAGCATTTT.

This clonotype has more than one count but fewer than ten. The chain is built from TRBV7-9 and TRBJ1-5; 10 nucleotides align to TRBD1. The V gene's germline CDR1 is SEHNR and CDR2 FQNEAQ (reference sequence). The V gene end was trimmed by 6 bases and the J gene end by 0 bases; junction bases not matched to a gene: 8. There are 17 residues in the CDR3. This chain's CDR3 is CASSSGTGVNSNQPQHF. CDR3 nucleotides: TGTGCCAGCAGTTCCGGGACAGGGGTGAATAGCAATCAGCCCCAGCATTTT. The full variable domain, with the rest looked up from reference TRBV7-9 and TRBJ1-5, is DTGVSQNPRHKITKRGQNVTFRCDPISEHNRLYWYRQTLGQGPEFLTYFQNEAQLEKSRLLSDRFSAERPKGSFSTLEIQRTEQGDSAMYLCASSSGTGVNSNQPQHFGDGTRLSIL.

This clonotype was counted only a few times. DNA for the CDR3: TGTGCCAGCAGCTCCCGACGGGAGGTTTCTGAAGCTTTCTTT. Its protein is CASSSRREVSEAFF. The rearrangement uses TRBV6-1 and TRBJ1-1; D is unclear. The CDR3 extends over 14 amino acids. CDR1 and CDR2 from the germline V gene are MNHNS and SASEGT. The V gene lost 6 bases and the J gene lost 6 bases, with 17 bases spanning the gap.

The CDR3 spells CASSLSRDRGAEAFF. For the CDR3, the DNA is TGTGCCAGCAGCTTGTCCCGGGACAGGGGGGCTGAAGCTTTCTTT. The chain combines TRBV5-4 with TRBJ1-1; 11 bases match TRBD1. V dropped 1 base and J dropped 6; count of bases not matched to a gene: 5. The CDR3 spans 15 residues. Germline V gives CDR1 SGHNT, CDR2 YYREEE (reference sequence).

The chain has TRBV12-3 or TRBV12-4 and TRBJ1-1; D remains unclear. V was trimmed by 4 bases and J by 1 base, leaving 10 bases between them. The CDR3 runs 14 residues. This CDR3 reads CASSYATRNTEAFF. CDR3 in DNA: TGTGCCAGCAGTTACGCTACAAGGAACACTGAAGCTTTCTTT.

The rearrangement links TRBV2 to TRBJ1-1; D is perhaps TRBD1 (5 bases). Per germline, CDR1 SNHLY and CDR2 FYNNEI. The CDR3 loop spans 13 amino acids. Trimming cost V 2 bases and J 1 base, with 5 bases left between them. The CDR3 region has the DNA TGTGCCAGCAGTGAAAGGGGGAACACTGAAGCTTTCTTT. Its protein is CASSERGNTEAFF.

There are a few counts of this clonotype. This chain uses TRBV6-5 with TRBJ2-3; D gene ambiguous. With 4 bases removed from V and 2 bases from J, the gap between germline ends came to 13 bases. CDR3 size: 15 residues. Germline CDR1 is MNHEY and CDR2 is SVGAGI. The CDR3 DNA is TGTGCCAGCAGTTCCATCCAAACAGACACAGATACGCAGTATTTT. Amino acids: CASSSIQTDTDTQYF.

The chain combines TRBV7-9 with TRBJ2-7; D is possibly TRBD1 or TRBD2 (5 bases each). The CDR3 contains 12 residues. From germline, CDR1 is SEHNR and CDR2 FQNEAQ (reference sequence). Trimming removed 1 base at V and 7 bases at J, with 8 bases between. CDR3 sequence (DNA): TGTGCCAGCAGCTTAGTATGGGGGGAGCAGTACTTC. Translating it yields CASSLVWGEQYF. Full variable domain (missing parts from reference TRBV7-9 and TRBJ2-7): DTGVSQNPRHKITKRGQNVTFRCDPISEHNRLYWYRQTLGQGPEFLTYFQNEAQLEKSRLLSDRFSAERPKGSFSTLEIQRTEQGDSAMYLCASSLVWGEQYFGPGTRLTVT.